The 27 T cell receptor beta chains below come from one sample, sequenced in a study of cytomegalovirus exposure and HLA in healthy donors. A multiplex PCR was run with 60 Vbeta primers and 13 Jbeta primers. Repertoires were generated with immunoSEQ multiplex PCR, while TCRdb's copy carries only in-frame clones and drops some. The profile shows tens of thousands of clones, more than 70% of them singletons. The source material was PBMCs. All receptors derive from a man aged 40-49 years in good health and CMV-seronegative.

The chain carries TRBV6-6 and TRBJ1-5, with 9 bases fitting TRBD1. The CDR3 runs 15 residues. Trimming at V came to 6 bases and at J to 0 bases, leaving 3 bases not matched to a gene. Per germline, CDR1 MNHNY and CDR2 SVGAGI (reference sequence). The CDR3 coding sequence is TGTGCCAGCAGCTTGACAGGGGGTAGCAATCAGCCCCAGCATTTT. Translated, it gives CASSLTGGSNQPQHF.

This clone was seen just once. The V gene is TRBV2, the J gene TRBJ1-3, with no clear D. The CDR3 spans 14 residues. Trimming took 4 bases from V and 0 from J, leaving 7 bases between them. The germline CDR1 and CDR2 sequences are SNHLY and FYNNEI. CDR3 nucleotides: TGTGCCAGCAGTGTACAGATCTCTGGAAACACCATATATTTT. Translating it yields CASSVQISGNTIYF.

The V call is TRBV6-5, the J call TRBJ1-2; 8 bases agree with TRBD1. CDR1 is MNHEY, CDR2 SVGAGI, per germline. V dropped 6 bases and J dropped 4; count of bases not matched to a gene: 4. The CDR3 has 13 amino acids. This CDR3 is CASRGGQAYGYTF. CDR3 nucleotides: TGTGCCAGCAGGGGGGGACAGGCCTATGGCTACACCTTC.

The rearrangement uses TRBV4-2 and TRBJ2-1; 7 bases agree with TRBD2. CDR1 is LGHNA, CDR2 YNFKEQ, per germline. V dropped 0 bases and J dropped 8; count of bases not matched to a gene: 1. The CDR3 runs to 13 residues. The CDR3 nucleotides read TGTGCCAGCAGCCAAGATCGGGGGGATGAGCAGTTCTTC. Its protein product is CASSQDRGDEQFF.

This clone was observed a handful of times. The CDR3: CASSITWRNEKLFF. CDR3 nucleotide sequence: TGTGCCAGTAGTATTACGTGGCGGAATGAAAAACTGTTTTTT. The rearrangement links TRBV19 to TRBJ1-4; D remains ambiguous. V dropped 3 bases and J dropped 5 bases, with 10 bases sitting between them. CDR3 length: 14 amino acids. The germline CDR1 and CDR2 sequences are LNHDA and SQIVND (reference sequence).

This clone occurred once. The chain uses TRBV28 and TRBJ1-2, with TRBD1 as a possible D gene (5 bases). The CDR3 totals 14 residues. Trimming pared 9 bases from V and 2 bases from J, leaving 16 bases between. Germline CDR1 is MDHEN and CDR2 is SYDVKM. In nucleotides, the CDR3 is TGTGCCAGTGACGGGGGAGGGCAGAACTATGGCTACACCTTC. It is translated as CASDGGGQNYGYTF.

This clone was seen more than once but under ten times. This CDR3 is CASSLSLGEQFF. As DNA, the CDR3 is TGCGCCAGCAGCTTGAGTCTAGGTGAGCAGTTCTTC. V and J are TRBV5-1 and TRBJ2-1; D call uncertain. V shed 1 base and J shed 9 bases, with 8 bases lying between them. CDR3 length: 12 residues. CDR1 and CDR2 from the germline V gene are SGHRS and YFSETQ.

The chain combines TRBV7-3 with TRBJ2-1; 11 bases line up with TRBD2. With 4 bases clipped from V and 5 bases from J, the junction kept 4 bases outside the gene matches. CDR1 and CDR2 (germline): SGHTA, FQGTGA. This CDR3 is built from 15 residues. The CDR3 protein is CASSSFSGRDNEQFF. The CDR3 bases are TGTGCCAGCAGCTCCTTTAGCGGGAGGGACAATGAGCAGTTCTTC.

The chain links TRBV27 to TRBJ1-5, with D perhaps matching TRBD1 (6 bases). The germline V gene has CDR1 MNHEY and CDR2 SMNVEV (reference sequence). The CDR3 is made up of 15 amino acids. Deletions cut 1 base from V and 5 bases from J, with 12 bases between. In DNA form, the CDR3 reads TGTGCCAGCAGTTTATTCAGGGGAAGCGATCAGCCCCAGCATTTT. Translation: CASSLFRGSDQPQHF.

The chain joins TRBV2 to TRBJ2-7; D is perhaps TRBD2 (6 bases). Germline V gene lookup returns CDR1 SNHLY and CDR2 FYNNEI. V was shortened by 4 bases and J by 3 bases, with 7 bases between the two germline ends. This CDR3 spans 12 amino acids. DNA for the CDR3: TGTGCCAGCAGTGGGACTAACTACGAGCAGTACTTC. Translated, it gives CASSGTNYEQYF.

In this sample, this clone turned up a few times. The chain has TRBV4-1 and TRBJ2-1; the D gene is possibly TRBD1 (5 bases). The germline gives CDR1 MGHRA, CDR2 YSYEKL. The ends were cut back, 8 bases at V and 8 bases at J, with 19 bases in the middle. The CDR3 consists of 14 residues. The DNA for the CDR3 is TGCGCCAGCTCCCAAGTGGTAGGGGTGGATGAGCAGTTCTTC. As protein: CASSQVVGVDEQFF.

This chain links TRBV6-7 with TRBJ1-2; 9 bases fit TRBD1. TRBV6-7 is placed among ORFs of uncertain function. The CDR3 sequence is 13 residues long. With V trimmed by 6 bases and J by 8 bases, 7 bases remained unmatched. The CDR3 nucleotides are TGTGCCAGCAGGACCGGGACAGGGAAAGGCTACACCTTC. Translation: CASRTGTGKGYTF.

Sample share makes this clone medium-sized (0.01 to 0.1%). The rearrangement joins TRBV6-1 to TRBJ1-1; no clear D. The V end was cut by 8 bases, the J end by 1 base, with 11 bases between. The germline V gene has CDR1 MNHNS and CDR2 SASEGT. The CDR3 length is 13 residues. CDR3 nucleotide sequence: TGTGCCAGCCGGGAATCAGGGAACACTGAAGCTTTCTTT. Its protein is CASRESGNTEAFF.

The chain is built from TRBV4-1 and TRBJ2-7, with unresolved D. Germline CDR1 is MGHRA and CDR2 is YSYEKL. V was clipped by 0 bases and J by 0 bases, with 12 bases between them. CDR3 length: 16 residues. The CDR3 spells CASSQDDAGNSYEQYF. The CDR3 DNA sequence: TGCGCCAGCAGCCAAGATGACGCAGGCAACTCCTACGAGCAGTACTTC.

There are a few counts of this clone. This chain joins TRBV5-8 and TRBJ2-1; no reliable D call. V was clipped by 4 bases and J by 8 bases, with 10 bases between them. From germline, CDR1 is SGHTS and CDR2 YDEGEE. CDR3 length: 12 residues. The CDR3 nucleotides are TGTGCCAGCAGCCCGCTCAGGCATGAGCAGTTCTTC. It codes for CASSPLRHEQFF.

V usage is TRBV5-1 and J usage is TRBJ2-3, with TRBD1 matching 9 bases. After removal of 4 bases from V and 3 bases from J, the junction contained 6 bases not matched to a gene. Germline CDR1 is SGHRS and CDR2 is YFSETQ. The length of the CDR3 is 15 residues. CDR3 protein: CASSPPGQGTDTQYF. The DNA of the CDR3 is TGCGCCAGCAGCCCACCCGGACAGGGGACAGATACGCAGTATTTT.

This clone came up once. The J gene is TRBJ1-5, the V gene TRBV19; D is possibly TRBD1 (5 bases). Per germline, CDR1 LNHDA and CDR2 SQIVND (reference sequence). This CDR3 is built from 15 residues. V was shortened by 0 bases and J by 5 bases, with 11 bases between the two germline ends. The CDR3 nucleotides read TGTGCCAGTAGTATAGATCAGGGAAGAGATCAGCCCCAGCATTTT. Residues: CASSIDQGRDQPQHF.

The chain employs TRBV5-1 and TRBJ2-7; D possibly corresponds to TRBD1 (6 bases). Germline CDR1 and CDR2: SGHRS and YFSETQ. V lost 4 bases and J lost 2, with 13 bases in between. There are 14 residues in the CDR3. The CDR3 sequence is CASSTATGAYEQYF. The CDR3 DNA follows: TGCGCCAGCAGCACCGCGACAGGAGCCTACGAGCAGTACTTC.

The J gene is TRBJ2-7, the V gene TRBV2; 7 bases line up with TRBD2. The length of the CDR3 is 11 residues. Germline V lookup: CDR1 SNHLY, CDR2 FYNNEI. The V segment lost 8 bases and the J segment 3 bases; nucleotides outside the gene matches: 1. The CDR3: CASGGGYEQYF. CDR3 DNA: TGTGCCAGCGGCGGGGGCTACGAGCAGTACTTC.

DNA of the CDR3: TGCGCCAGCAGCTCTGGACAGATCACAGATACGCAGTATTTT. Translated, it gives CASSSGQITDTQYF. The chain employs TRBV5-1 and TRBJ2-3; the D gene is possibly TRBD1 (6 bases). Per the germline V gene, CDR1 is SGHRS and CDR2 is YFSETQ. Trimming pared 3 bases from V and 2 bases from J, leaving 10 bases between. CDR3 length equals 14 residues.

V usage is TRBV2 and J usage is TRBJ2-3; tentatively, D is TRBD2 (6 bases). Deletions cut 3 bases from V and 8 bases from J, with 9 bases between. The CDR3 totals 12 residues. Germline-derived CDR1 and CDR2 are SNHLY and FYNNEI. This CDR3 is CASSEEGGTQYF. The CDR3 region has the DNA TGTGCCAGCAGTGAGGAGGGCGGTACGCAGTATTTT.

This clone turned up a few times. The V call is TRBV6-6, the J call TRBJ1-3; D is unclear. This CDR3 is built from 10 residues. Germline V lookup: CDR1 MNHNY, CDR2 SVGAGI (reference sequence). The CDR3 DNA is TGTGTGAGCTCTGGAAACACCATATATTTT. Translating gives CVSSGNTIYF.

This chain joins TRBV9 and TRBJ2-3; D might be TRBD2 (5 bases). V was trimmed by 5 bases and J by 0 bases, leaving 13 bases between them. Germline V gene sequence: CDR1 SGDLS, CDR2 YYNGEE. This CDR3 contains 15 residues. The CDR3 DNA follows: TGTGCCAGCAGTACTAGGAAATCTAGCACAGATACGCAGTATTTT. This translates into CASSTRKSSTDTQYF.

This clone was counted only a few times. At one boundary the junction diverges from the germline segment, which might be a read error. The genes are TRBV7-9 and TRBJ1-4, with 8 bases that match TRBD1. The CDR3 spans 18 residues. The germline gives CDR1 SEHNR, CDR2 FQNEAQ (reference sequence). The CDR3 region is CSSTTLLRTGTTNEKLFF. The DNA for the CDR3 is TGTTCCAGCACCACATTACTACGGACAGGGACAACTAATGAAAAACTGTTTTTT.

The rearrangement links TRBV7-2 to TRBJ1-2, with TRBD1 matching over 9 bases. The CDR3 sequence is 13 residues long. With 5 bases clipped from V and 6 bases from J, the junction kept 4 bases outside the gene matches. The V gene's germline CDR1 is SGHTA and CDR2 FQGNSA. CDR3 sequence reads: CASSAGQGDGYTF. As DNA, the CDR3 is TGTGCCAGCAGCGCGGGACAGGGAGATGGCTACACCTTC.

V and J are TRBV14 and TRBJ2-7; D perhaps matches TRBD1 (6 bases). There are 14 residues in the CDR3. In germline, CDR1 is SGHDN, CDR2 FVKESK. The V gene lost 4 bases and the J gene lost 2 bases, with 12 bases spanning the gap. The CDR3 reads CASSLTGNPYEQYF. The CDR3 region has the DNA TGTGCCAGCAGCCTGACAGGAAACCCCTACGAGCAGTACTTC.

V gene TRBV6-6 combines with J gene TRBJ2-5; 10 bases are shared with TRBD1. Germline assignment: CDR1 MNHNY and CDR2 SVGAGI (reference sequence). The CDR3 is made up of 15 amino acids. With 2 bases clipped from V and 1 base from J, the junction kept 1 base outside the gene matches. CDR3 sequence reads: CASSYGQGGQETQYF. The CDR3 bases are TGTGCCAGCAGTTACGGACAGGGGGGCCAAGAGACCCAGTACTTC.